This T cell receptor beta chain is drawn from a study of read filtering for tumor transcriptome and immune sequencing. Study-wide background: Transcriptome libraries were built from DNase-treated RNA.

This clonotype was observed at least ten times. The library was built from 400 ng RNA with molecular barcoded adaptors for alpha/delta and beta/gamma chains. A single record per CDR3 protein comes from TCRdb applying MiXCR to the reads. The data show more than 12,000 distinct CDR3 sequences, with 20% seen just once and around 84% held by the top ten. The receptor was isolated from a donor at least 40 years old with multiple myeloma. The sample taken for sequencing was a population of CD138-negative cells sorted from bone marrow.

In DNA, the CDR3 is TGTGCCAGCAGCTATACACCGACAGCGTTACTTACTGGAAGCTACGAGCAGTACTTC. This sequence encodes CASSYTPTALLTGSYEQYF. The V gene is TRBV7-9, the J gene TRBJ2-7; the D gene is possibly TRBD1 (5 bases). From germline, CDR1 is SEHNR and CDR2 FQNEAQ (reference sequence). The V gene lost 4 bases and the J gene lost 3 bases, with 28 bases spanning the gap. CDR3 length: 19 amino acids.